This T cell receptor beta chain is drawn from a study of T-cell memory formation after mild COVID-19. The study's findings and limits: Balance between CD4 and CD8 was seen in clones contracting day 15 to 85, and a CD4+ lean was seen in later expanders.

Using its own MiXCR run on the 5' RACE reads, TCRdb lists one record per CDR3 protein. Of roughly 300,000 distinct CDR3 sequences listed, around 15% are singletons. Trimming left V 4 bases short and J 1 base short, with 11 bases between. The CDR3 runs to 14 residues. Germline V CDR1 and CDR2: SGHRS, YFSETQ. As concerns this clonotype: The antigen remains unidentified.

The sequencing sample was made of PBMCs or a T cell subset sorted from them (not recorded which). The TCR was taken from a man younger than 35 who had mild COVID-19 (a few samples of this study predate the infection). Cell type and time point are not known. V gene TRBV5-1 combines with J gene TRBJ1-2; D call uncertain. For the CDR3, the DNA is TGCGCCAGCAGCGTCGGCGAGTATAACTATGGCTACACCTTC. It encodes CASSVGEYNYGYTF.